The clone carrying this TCR beta chain was counted a single time. Its antigen is not known. These data come from a study of graft-versus-host responses after intestinal transplantation. The data were produced by immunoSEQ multiplex PCR, yet TCRdb's version contains in-frame clones alone and is incomplete. The table records 95,000 to 110,000 clones, 93% of them present only once. Germline-derived CDR1 and CDR2 are SGHNT and YYREEE (reference sequence). Trimming cost V 10 bases and J 0 bases, with 19 bases left between them. CDR3 length: 15 amino acids. This sequence originates from a human donor who received an intestinal transplant. The gene calls are TRBV5-4 and TRBJ1-2; possibly TRBD1 for D (5 bases). The sequencing here drew on unstimulated CD8+ T cells sorted from spleen or lymph node cells, taken before intestinal transplant. The CDR3 here is CAWGDGLLANYGYTF. CDR3 nucleotide sequence: TGTGCCTGGGGGGACGGACTACTAGCTAACTATGGCTACACCTTC.